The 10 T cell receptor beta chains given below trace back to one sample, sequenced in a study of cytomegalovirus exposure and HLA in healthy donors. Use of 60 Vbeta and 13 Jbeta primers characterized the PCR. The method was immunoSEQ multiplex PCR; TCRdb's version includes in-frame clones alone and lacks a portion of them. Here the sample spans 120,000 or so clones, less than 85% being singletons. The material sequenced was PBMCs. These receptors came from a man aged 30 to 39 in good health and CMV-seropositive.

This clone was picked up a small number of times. The DNA for the CDR3 is TGCAGCGTTGAACCGACTAGCGACGAGACCCAGTACTTC. Translated, it gives CSVEPTSDETQYF. This chain joins TRBV29-1 and TRBJ2-5, with 8 bases that match TRBD2. Germline V gene sequence: CDR1 SQVTM, CDR2 ANQGSEA. V was pared by 2 bases and J by 5 bases, with 4 bases of the junction left unmatched. The CDR3 sequence is 13 residues long.

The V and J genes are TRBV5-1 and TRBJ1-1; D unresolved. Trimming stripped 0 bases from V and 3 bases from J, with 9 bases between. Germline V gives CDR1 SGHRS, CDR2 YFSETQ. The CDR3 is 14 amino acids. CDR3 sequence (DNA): TGCGCCAGCAGCTTGGTTCGTTCGGACACTGAAGCTTTCTTT. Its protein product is CASSLVRSDTEAFF.

The CDR3 sequence is CASSGSDREYEQYF. CDR3 DNA sequence: TGTGCCAGCTCAGGTTCGGACAGAGAATACGAGCAGTACTTC. The chain has TRBV18 and TRBJ2-7; perhaps TRBD1 as D (6 bases). The V gene lost 5 bases and the J gene lost 4 bases, with 15 bases spanning the gap. Germline CDR1 reads KGHSH; CDR2 reads LQKENI. CDR3 size: 14 residues.

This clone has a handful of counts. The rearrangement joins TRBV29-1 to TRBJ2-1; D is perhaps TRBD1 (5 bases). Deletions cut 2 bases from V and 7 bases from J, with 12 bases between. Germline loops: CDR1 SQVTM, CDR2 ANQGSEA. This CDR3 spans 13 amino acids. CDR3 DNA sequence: TGCAGCGTTGAACGGACACAGCTTAATGAGCAGTTCTTC. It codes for CSVERTQLNEQFF.

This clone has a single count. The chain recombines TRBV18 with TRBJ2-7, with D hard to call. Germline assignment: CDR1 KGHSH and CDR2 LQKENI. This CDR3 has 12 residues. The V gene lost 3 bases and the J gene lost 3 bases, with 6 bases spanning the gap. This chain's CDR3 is CASSPTDYEQYF. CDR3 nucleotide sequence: TGTGCCAGCTCACCTACTGACTACGAGCAGTACTTC.

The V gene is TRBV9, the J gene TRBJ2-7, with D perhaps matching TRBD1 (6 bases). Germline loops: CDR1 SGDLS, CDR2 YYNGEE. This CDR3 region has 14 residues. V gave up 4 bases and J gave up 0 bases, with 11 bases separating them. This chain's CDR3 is CASSIGQSSYEQYF. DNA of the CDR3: TGTGCCAGCAGCATCGGACAGAGCTCCTACGAGCAGTACTTC. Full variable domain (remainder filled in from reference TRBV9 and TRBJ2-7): DSGVTQTPKHLITATGQRVTLRCSPRSGDLSVYWYQQSLDQGLQFLIQYYNGEERAKGNILERFSAQQFPDLHSELNLSSLELGDSALYFCASSIGQSSYEQYFGPGTRLTVT.

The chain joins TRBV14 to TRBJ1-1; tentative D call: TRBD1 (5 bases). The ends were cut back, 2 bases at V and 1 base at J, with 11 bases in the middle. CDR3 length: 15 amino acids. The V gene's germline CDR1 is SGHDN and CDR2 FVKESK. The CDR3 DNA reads TGTGCCAGCAGCCAACGCCTTGGGGCGAACACTGAAGCTTTCTTT. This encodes CASSQRLGANTEAFF.

CDR3 in DNA: TGTGCCAGCAGTGAATATCCTAGCTACCAAGAGACCCAGTACTTC. Translated, it gives CASSEYPSYQETQYF. V is TRBV25-1 and J is TRBJ2-5, with a weak D call TRBD2 (5 bases). Per germline, CDR1 MGHDK and CDR2 SYGVNS. The CDR3 contains 15 residues. V lost 0 bases to trimming and J lost 0 bases, with 8 bases between them.

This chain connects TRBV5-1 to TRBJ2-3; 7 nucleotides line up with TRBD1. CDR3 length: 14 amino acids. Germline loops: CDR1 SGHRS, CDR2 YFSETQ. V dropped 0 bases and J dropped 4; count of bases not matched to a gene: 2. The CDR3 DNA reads TGCGCCAGCAGCTTGGGACAGGGCTCAGATACGCAGTATTTT. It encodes CASSLGQGSDTQYF.

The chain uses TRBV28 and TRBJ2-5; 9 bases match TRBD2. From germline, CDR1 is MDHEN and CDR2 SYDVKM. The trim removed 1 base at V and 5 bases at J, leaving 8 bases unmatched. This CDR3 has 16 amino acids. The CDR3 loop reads CASSLLWRGGRETQYF. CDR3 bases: TGTGCCAGCAGTTTATTATGGCGGGGGGGCCGGGAGACCCAGTACTTC. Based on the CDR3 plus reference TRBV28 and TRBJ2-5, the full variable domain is DVKVTQSSRYLVKRTGEKVFLECVQDMDHENMFWYRQDPGLGLRLIYFSYDVKMKEKGDIPEGYSVSREKKERFSLILESASTNQTSMYLCASSLLWRGGRETQYFGPGTRLLVL.